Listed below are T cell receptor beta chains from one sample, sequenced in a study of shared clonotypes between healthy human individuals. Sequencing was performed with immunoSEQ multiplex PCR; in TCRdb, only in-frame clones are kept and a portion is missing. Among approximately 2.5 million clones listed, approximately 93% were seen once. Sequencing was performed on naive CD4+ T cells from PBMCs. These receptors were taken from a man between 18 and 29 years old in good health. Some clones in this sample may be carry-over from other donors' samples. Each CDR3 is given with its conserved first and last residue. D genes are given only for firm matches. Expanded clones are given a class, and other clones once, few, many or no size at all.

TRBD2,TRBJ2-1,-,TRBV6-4,CASSRLAGINEQFF,TGTGCCAGCAGCCGACTAGCGGGGATCAATGAGCAGTTCTTC
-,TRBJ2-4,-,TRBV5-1,CASSPLGQSLDIQYF,TGCGCCAGCAGCCCGCTAGGACAATCTCTAGACATTCAGTACTTC
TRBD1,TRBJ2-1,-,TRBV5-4,CASSVNRGRREQFF,TGTGCCAGCAGCGTAAACAGGGGGCGGCGGGAGCAGTTCTTC
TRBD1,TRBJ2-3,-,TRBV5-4,CASSPSRGIRLSTDTQYF,TGTGCCAGCAGCCCCTCCAGGGGGATCCGGTTAAGCACAGATACGCAGTATTTT
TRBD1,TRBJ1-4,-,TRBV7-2,CASSLRQGNEKLFF,TGTGCCAGCAGCTTAAGACAGGGGAATGAAAAACTGTTTTTT
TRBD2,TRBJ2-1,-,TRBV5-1,CASSNGTSGSNEQFF,TGCGCCAGCAGCAACGGGACTAGCGGGAGCAATGAGCAGTTCTTC
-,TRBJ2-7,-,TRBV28,CASSLAQREQYF,TGTGCCAGCAGTTTAGCACAAAGAGAGCAGTACTTC
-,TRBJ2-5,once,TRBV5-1,CASSSGQGWQTQYF,TGCGCCAGCAGCTCGGGACAAGGGTGGCAGACCCAGTACTTC
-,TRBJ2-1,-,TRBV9,CASSVSLQGPIYNEQFF,TGTGCCAGCAGCGTCTCCCTACAGGGACCAATATACAATGAGCAGTTCTTC
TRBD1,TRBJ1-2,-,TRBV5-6,CASSLVVWQGEGYTF,TGTGCCAGCAGCTTGGTGGTATGGCAGGGGGAAGGCTACACCTTC
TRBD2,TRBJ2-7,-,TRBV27,CASSPLTSGRTFYEQYF,TGTGCCAGCAGTCCCCTGACTAGCGGGAGGACGTTCTACGAGCAGTACTTC
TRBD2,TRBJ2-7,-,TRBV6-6,CASSGGERITPYEQYF,TGTGCCAGCAGCGGGGGGGAGCGTATTACTCCCTACGAGCAGTACTTC
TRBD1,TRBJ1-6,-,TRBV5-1,CASSPTGGSPLHF,TGCGCCAGCAGCCCGACAGGGGGCTCACCCCTCCACTTT
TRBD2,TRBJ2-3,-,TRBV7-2,CASSLGLAVDTQYF,TGTGCCAGCAGCTTAGGACTAGCGGTAGATACGCAGTATTTT
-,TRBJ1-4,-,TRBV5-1,CASSLAEQAESNEKLFF,TGCGCCAGCAGCTTGGCGGAGCAGGCGGAATCTAATGAAAAACTGTTTTTT
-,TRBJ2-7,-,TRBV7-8,CASSSNTGLQYF,TGTGCCAGCAGCTCAAATACAGGGTTGCAGTACTTC
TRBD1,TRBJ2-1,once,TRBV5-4,CAGRQGDAYNEQFF,TGTGCCGGAAGACAGGGGGATGCCTACAATGAGCAGTTCTTC
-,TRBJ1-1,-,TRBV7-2,CASSLEGLAEAFF,TGTGCCAGCAGCTTAGAAGGGCTTGCTGAAGCTTTCTTT
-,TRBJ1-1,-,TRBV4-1,CASSHGGRGPNTEAFF,TGCGCCAGCAGCCACGGTGGAAGAGGACCGAACACTGAAGCTTTCTTT
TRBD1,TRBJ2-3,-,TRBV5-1,CASSVAWTGYTDTQYF,TGCGCCAGCAGCGTCGCCTGGACAGGCTACACAGATACGCAGTATTTT
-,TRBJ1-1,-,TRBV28,CASSLFFWRHRGAEAFF,TGTGCCAGCAGTTTGTTTTTCTGGCGTCATAGAGGAGCTGAAGCTTTCTTT
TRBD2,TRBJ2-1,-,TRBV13,CASSLRISGRAVDEQFF,TGTGCCAGCAGCTTACGAATCAGCGGGAGGGCCGTAGATGAGCAGTTCTTC
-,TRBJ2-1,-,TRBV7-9,CASEDRSGFYNEQFF,TGTGCCAGCGAAGACCGGTCGGGGTTCTACAATGAGCAGTTCTTC
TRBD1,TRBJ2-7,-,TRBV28,CASRKGQGVSYEQYF,TGTGCCAGCCGGAAAGGACAGGGAGTTTCCTACGAGCAGTACTTC
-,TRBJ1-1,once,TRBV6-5,CASSYSFAATEAFF,TGTGCCAGCAGTTACTCGTTTGCAGCAACAGAAGCTTTCTTT
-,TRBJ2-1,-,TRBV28,CASSSNNEQFF,TGTGCCAGCAGTTCCAACAATGAGCAGTTCTTC
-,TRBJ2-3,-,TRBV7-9,CASSLLRAYTDTQYF,TGTGCCAGCAGCTTACTGCGGGCCTACACAGATACGCAGTATTTT
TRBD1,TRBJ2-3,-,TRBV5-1,CASRLGGPDLTDTQYF,TGCGCCAGCAGACTAGGGGGCCCCGACCTCACAGATACGCAGTATTTT
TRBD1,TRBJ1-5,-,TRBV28,CASQTGAVGNQPQHF,TGTGCCAGTCAAACAGGGGCGGTCGGCAATCAGCCCCAGCATTTT
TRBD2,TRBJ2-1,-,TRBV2,CASRERERDYNEQFF,TGTGCCAGCAGGGAGCGGGAGCGGGACTACAATGAGCAGTTCTTC
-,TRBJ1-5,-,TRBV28,CASRGGDLGNQPQHF,TGTGCCAGCAGGGGGGGCGACTTGGGTAATCAGCCCCAGCATTTT
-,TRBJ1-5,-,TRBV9,CASSRTGTPNQPQHF,TGTGCCAGCAGCCGTACCGGGACACCGAATCAGCCCCAGCATTTT
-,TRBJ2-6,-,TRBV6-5,CASRTGSGANVLTF,TGTGCCAGCAGGACAGGCTCTGGGGCCAACGTCCTGACTTTC
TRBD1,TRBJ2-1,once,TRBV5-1,CASTLIPGQVINEQFF,TGCGCCAGCACCTTGATACCGGGACAGGTTATCAATGAGCAGTTCTTC
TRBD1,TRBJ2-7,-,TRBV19,CASNPGTGDSYEQYF,TGTGCCAGTAACCCCGGGACAGGGGACTCCTACGAGCAGTACTTC
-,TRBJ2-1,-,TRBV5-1,CASTRDYEQFF,TGCGCCAGCACTAGGGATTATGAGCAGTTCTTC
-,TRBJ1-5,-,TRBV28,CASRIHQGISQPQHF,TGTGCCAGCAGGATACACCAAGGAATTAGTCAGCCCCAGCATTTT
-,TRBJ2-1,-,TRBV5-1,CASMWAGHYNEQFF,TGCGCCAGCATGTGGGCAGGTCACTACAATGAGCAGTTCTTC
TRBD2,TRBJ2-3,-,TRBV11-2,CASSLGLAGSTDTQYF,TGTGCCAGCAGCTTAGGACTAGCGGGGAGCACAGATACGCAGTATTTT